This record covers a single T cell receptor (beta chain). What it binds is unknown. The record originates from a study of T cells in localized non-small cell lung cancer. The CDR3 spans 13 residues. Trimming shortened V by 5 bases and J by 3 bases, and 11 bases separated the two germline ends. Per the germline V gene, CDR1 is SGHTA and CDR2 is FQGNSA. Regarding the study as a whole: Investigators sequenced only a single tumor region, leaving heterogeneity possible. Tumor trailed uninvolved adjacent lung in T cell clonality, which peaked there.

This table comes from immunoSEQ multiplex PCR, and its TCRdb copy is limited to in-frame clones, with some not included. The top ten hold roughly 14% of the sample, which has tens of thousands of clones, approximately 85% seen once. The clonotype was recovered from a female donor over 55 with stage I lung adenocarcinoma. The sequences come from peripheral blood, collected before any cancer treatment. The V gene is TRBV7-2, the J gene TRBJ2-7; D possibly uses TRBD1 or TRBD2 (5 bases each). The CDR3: CASSPGQFYEQYF. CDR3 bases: TGTGCCAGCAGCCCGGGGCAGTTCTACGAGCAGTACTTC. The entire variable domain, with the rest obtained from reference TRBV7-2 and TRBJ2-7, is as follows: GAGVSQSPSNKVTEKGKDVELRCDPISGHTALYWYRQSLGQGLEFLIYFQGNSAPDKSGLPSDRFSAERTGGSVSTLTIQRTQQEDSAVYLCASSPGQFYEQYFGPGTRLTVT.